This is a list of T cell receptor beta chains from one sample in a study of monozygotic twins with inflammatory bowel disease. With the 5' RACE reads reprocessed, TCRdb shows one record per CDR3 protein and no DNA. This sample's table reports over 350,000 distinct CDR3 sequences. The specimen sequenced was blood. Receptor source: a human donor with ulcerative colitis or Crohn's disease, or a healthy co-twin of an affected twin (not recorded which). The CDR3 runs from the conserved cysteine through the conserved F or W. Each record gives: J gene, V gene, CDR3 protein.

>TRBJ1-1|TRBV19
CASSIDLGNGAFF
>TRBJ2-7|TRBV7-9
CASSSQYVEQYF
>TRBJ2-5|TRBV18
CASSRQFQETQYF
>TRBJ1-2|TRBV20-1
CSARGAGYGYTF
>TRBJ2-7|TRBV4-3
CASSQEFQGAFSYEQYF
>TRBJ1-6|TRBV7-9
CASSLAARDNSPLHF
>TRBJ1-2|TRBV5-1
CASSLVSGQGFRGYTF
>TRBJ2-2|TRBV11-2
CASSLWTGAAGELFF
>TRBJ2-7|TRBV12-3/TRBV12-4
CASSPTSGGAYEQYF
>TRBJ1-1|TRBV7-6
CASSLKGVTANTEAFF
>TRBJ2-7|TRBV7-3
CASSPRTGGADEQYF
>TRBJ2-5|TRBV20-1
CSAQTGGETQYF
>TRBJ1-6|TRBV4-3
CASSQDSASLNSPLHF
>TRBJ1-5|TRBV5-1
CASSLGTGGYSNQPQHF
>TRBJ1-1|TRBV6-1
CASSEAGHLNTEAFF
>TRBJ1-3|TRBV16
CASSQQGNTIYF
>TRBJ1-4|TRBV18
CASSPQSPQGEEKLFF
>TRBJ2-3|TRBV4-1
CASSQESSGGREGTDTQYF
>TRBJ2-3|TRBV5-4
CASSLGLLTDTQYF
>TRBJ2-3|TRBV29-1
CSVGAPPGQTIGDTQYF
>TRBJ1-5|TRBV6-1
CASSDGRAWGDQPQHF
>TRBJ2-3|TRBV20-1
CSAAGLQPYTQYF
>TRBJ1-5|TRBV7-6
CASSLALQGQPQHF
>TRBJ2-7|TRBV5-1
CASYDRGGYEQYF
>TRBJ2-7|TRBV7-8
CASSLGYGAPDEQYF
>TRBJ2-7|TRBV27
CASSPDPGGWSMYYEQYF
>TRBJ2-1|TRBV11-3
CASSLRQGKGYNEQFF
>TRBJ2-5|TRBV29-1
CSASGTHQETQYF
>TRBJ2-4|TRBV5-4
CASSLDPAKNIQYF
>TRBJ2-3|TRBV6-1
CASSRRLAESTDTQYF
>TRBJ2-7|TRBV6-5
CASSLGLAASYEQYF
>TRBJ2-1|TRBV18
CASLRDRGLNEQFF
>TRBJ1-2|TRBV4-1
CASSHTPGTGESLYGYTF
>TRBJ1-1|TRBV10-3
CAISADRANTEAFF
>TRBJ1-4|TRBV4-3
CASSQGQFNEKLFF
>TRBJ2-4|TRBV27
CASSQDSLAKNIQYF
>TRBJ2-1|TRBV11-2
CASRDGPYNEQFF
>TRBJ2-2|TRBV12-3/TRBV12-4
CASSPQRANTGELFF
>TRBJ1-5|TRBV18
CASSRWDSDQPQHF
>TRBJ2-1|TRBV7-7
CASSLAFRTGAYNEQFF
>TRBJ1-2|TRBV20-1
CSARVGGSNYGYTF
>TRBJ2-1|TRBV24-1
CATSDPSGGGYNEQFF
>TRBJ1-5|TRBV4-3
CASSQDRTGFSNQPQHF
>TRBJ2-2|TRBV20-1
CSAPDSGGGGLHTGELFF
>TRBJ2-5|TRBV5-1
CASSLEQGQGETQYF
>TRBJ2-5|TRBV27
CASSSRPTVQETQYF
>TRBJ1-1|TRBV5-1
CASSPRTGRDTEAFF
>TRBJ2-5|TRBV6-5
CASSYSSYRKETQYF
>TRBJ2-5|TRBV12-3/TRBV12-4
CASSPQGAPRETQYF
>TRBJ1-6|TRBV5-1
CASSLGGQIRKLHF